These T cell receptor beta chains were read from a single sample in a study of CD8+ T cells in alopecia areata. TCRdb keeps only in-frame clones here, not all; method: immunoSEQ multiplex PCR. The sample contains over 150,000 clones, around 50% of which appear only once. Source material: CD8+ T cells sorted from blood. Receptors were obtained from a human donor in good health. Each CDR3 is given with its conserved first and last residue. The D gene is left open where the match is weak. The size of a clone is reported for some rows only, either as once, few or many, or as a class for expanded clones.

J gene: TRBJ1-1; D gene: -; V gene: TRBV4-1; CDR3 length: 16; clone size: -; CDR3 protein: CASTLYEGGKNTEAFF; CDR3 DNA: TGCGCCAGCACTCTGTATGAAGGGGGGAAAAACACTGAAGCTTTCTTT
J gene: TRBJ1-2; D gene: -; V gene: TRBV5-4; CDR3 length: 13; clone size: -; CDR3 protein: CASSPGGVGGYTF; CDR3 DNA: TGTGCCAGCAGCCCGGGGGGGGTAGGTGGCTACACCTTC
J gene: TRBJ2-4; D gene: TRBD1; V gene: TRBV4-1; CDR3 length: 17; clone size: -; CDR3 protein: CASSQETGGIAKNIQYF; CDR3 DNA: TGCGCCAGCAGCCAAGAGACAGGGGGAATAGCCAAAAACATTCAGTACTTC
J gene: TRBJ1-2; D gene: TRBD1; V gene: TRBV6-6; CDR3 length: 16; clone size: -; CDR3 protein: CASSPKGTGINYGYTF; CDR3 DNA: TGTGCCAGCAGTCCAAAGGGGACAGGAATTAACTATGGCTACACCTTC
J gene: TRBJ1-4; D gene: TRBD1; V gene: TRBV6-1; CDR3 length: 16; clone size: -; CDR3 protein: CASSEAKGQGDEKLFF; CDR3 DNA: TGTGCCAGCAGTGAAGCAAAAGGACAGGGAGATGAAAAACTGTTTTTT
J gene: TRBJ2-3; D gene: -; V gene: TRBV6-5; CDR3 length: 14; clone size: -; CDR3 protein: CASSFFQSTDTQYF; CDR3 DNA: TGTGCCAGCAGTTTTTTTCAGAGCACAGATACGCAGTATTTT
J gene: TRBJ2-5; D gene: -; V gene: TRBV7-7; CDR3 length: 13; clone size: few; CDR3 protein: CASSSARGETQYF; CDR3 DNA: TGTGCCAGCAGCTCCGCCCGAGGAGAGACCCAGTACTTC
J gene: TRBJ2-7; D gene: -; V gene: TRBV27; CDR3 length: 17; clone size: -; CDR3 protein: CASSPMNTLNRAHEQYF; CDR3 DNA: TGTGCCAGCAGTCCTATGAACACCCTGAACAGGGCGCACGAGCAGTACTTC
J gene: TRBJ2-4; D gene: TRBD2; V gene: TRBV13; CDR3 length: 19; clone size: many; CDR3 protein: CASSSNVPGLTLAKNIQYF; CDR3 DNA: TGTGCCAGCAGCTCAAACGTCCCGGGACTAACTTTAGCCAAAAACATTCAGTACTTC
J gene: TRBJ2-1; D gene: TRBD1; V gene: TRBV11-2; CDR3 length: 17; clone size: -; CDR3 protein: CASSPFPPGQSYNEQFF; CDR3 DNA: TGTGCCAGCAGCCCCTTCCCACCGGGACAGTCCTACAATGAGCAGTTCTTC
J gene: TRBJ2-5; D gene: TRBD1; V gene: TRBV25-1; CDR3 length: 15; clone size: few; CDR3 protein: CASSEQDRWEETQYF; CDR3 DNA: TGTGCCAGCAGTGAACAGGACAGGTGGGAAGAGACCCAGTACTTC
J gene: TRBJ2-1; D gene: -; V gene: TRBV14; CDR3 length: 12; clone size: few; CDR3 protein: CASSQLADEQFF; CDR3 DNA: TGTGCCAGCAGCCAACTAGCTGATGAGCAGTTCTTC
J gene: TRBJ1-2; D gene: -; V gene: TRBV30; CDR3 length: 12; clone size: -; CDR3 protein: CAWSSTLGGYTF; CDR3 DNA: TGTGCCTGGAGTAGCACTCTGGGGGGCTACACCTTC
J gene: TRBJ2-7; D gene: -; V gene: TRBV6-6; CDR3 length: 13; clone size: -; CDR3 protein: CASSYGEWAEQYF; CDR3 DNA: TGTGCCAGCAGTTACGGGGAATGGGCCGAGCAGTACTTC
J gene: TRBJ2-5; D gene: -; V gene: TRBV7-9; CDR3 length: 13; clone size: -; CDR3 protein: CASSKGAVGTQYF; CDR3 DNA: TGTGCCAGCAGCAAAGGGGCCGTAGGGACCCAGTACTTC
J gene: TRBJ2-1; D gene: -; V gene: TRBV29-1; CDR3 length: 13; clone size: few; CDR3 protein: CSVAGTLNNEQFF; CDR3 DNA: TGCAGCGTGGCCGGGACTTTAAACAATGAGCAGTTCTTC
J gene: TRBJ1-1; D gene: -; V gene: TRBV29-1; CDR3 length: 12; clone size: -; CDR3 protein: CSVLEKNTEAFF; CDR3 DNA: TGCAGCGTTCTAGAGAAGAACACTGAAGCTTTCTTT
J gene: TRBJ1-1; D gene: TRBD1; V gene: TRBV9; CDR3 length: 16; clone size: -; CDR3 protein: CASSAPTGGKDTEAFF; CDR3 DNA: TGTGCCAGCAGCGCACCCACAGGGGGCAAGGACACTGAAGCTTTCTTT
J gene: TRBJ1-5; D gene: -; V gene: TRBV10-2; CDR3 length: 15; clone size: -; CDR3 protein: CASSDKGHINQPQHF; CDR3 DNA: TGCGCCAGCAGTGATAAGGGACACATCAATCAGCCCCAGCATTTT
J gene: TRBJ1-1; D gene: -; V gene: TRBV29-1; CDR3 length: 16; clone size: once; CDR3 protein: CSVLRDGSEMNTEAFF; CDR3 DNA: TGCAGCGTCCTCAGGGATGGTTCGGAGATGAACACTGAAGCTTTCTTT
J gene: TRBJ2-1; D gene: TRBD1; V gene: TRBV25-1; CDR3 length: 12; clone size: -; CDR3 protein: CASSGGGNEQFF; CDR3 DNA: TGTGCCAGCTCAGGGGGTGGGAATGAGCAGTTCTTC
J gene: TRBJ2-2; D gene: -; V gene: TRBV4-1; CDR3 length: 14; clone size: -; CDR3 protein: CASSPTGRAGELFF; CDR3 DNA: TGCGCCAGCAGCCCGACAGGGAGGGCCGGGGAGCTGTTTTTT
J gene: TRBJ2-7; D gene: -; V gene: TRBV4-1; CDR3 length: 13; clone size: once; CDR3 protein: CASSRGQLYEQYF; CDR3 DNA: TGCGCCAGCAGCCGGGGTCAGTTGTACGAGCAGTACTTC
J gene: TRBJ1-2; D gene: -; V gene: TRBV13; CDR3 length: 14; clone size: few; CDR3 protein: CASSDPGGGYGYTF; CDR3 DNA: TGTGCCAGCAGCGACCCGGGGGGAGGCTATGGCTACACCTTC
J gene: TRBJ1-1; D gene: -; V gene: TRBV30; CDR3 length: 14; clone size: few; CDR3 protein: CAWRKGRGNTEAFF; CDR3 DNA: TGTGCCTGGAGAAAGGGCAGGGGGAACACTGAAGCTTTCTTT
J gene: TRBJ1-6; D gene: -; V gene: TRBV7-8; CDR3 length: 13; clone size: -; CDR3 protein: CASSEAQGKALHF; CDR3 DNA: TGTGCCAGCAGCGAAGCCCAGGGGAAGGCCCTCCACTTT
J gene: TRBJ1-5; D gene: TRBD1; V gene: TRBV27; CDR3 length: 13; clone size: few; CDR3 protein: CASSTGANQPQHF; CDR3 DNA: TGTGCCAGCAGTACAGGGGCGAACCAGCCCCAGCATTTT
J gene: TRBJ1-1; D gene: -; V gene: TRBV2; CDR3 length: 13; clone size: few; CDR3 protein: CASRASKRQEAFF; CDR3 DNA: TGTGCCAGCAGGGCCAGCAAGCGCCAAGAAGCTTTCTTT
J gene: TRBJ2-1; D gene: -; V gene: TRBV6-6; CDR3 length: 16; clone size: -; CDR3 protein: CASRLKPGVEDNEQFF; CDR3 DNA: TGTGCCAGCAGACTCAAACCGGGGGTGGAGGACAATGAGCAGTTCTTC
J gene: TRBJ2-3; D gene: -; V gene: TRBV18; CDR3 length: 16; clone size: -; CDR3 protein: CASSPYGQGSTDTQYF; CDR3 DNA: TGTGCCAGCTCACCATATGGGCAGGGGAGCACAGATACGCAGTATTTT
J gene: TRBJ1-5; D gene: -; V gene: TRBV7-9; CDR3 length: 12; clone size: -; CDR3 protein: CASSGSEQPQHF; CDR3 DNA: TGTGCCAGCAGCGGTTCGGAGCAGCCCCAGCATTTT
J gene: TRBJ2-7; D gene: -; V gene: TRBV10-3; CDR3 length: 16; clone size: -; CDR3 protein: CAITAGTLVSGYEQYF; CDR3 DNA: TGTGCCATCACTGCAGGGACGTTAGTCAGTGGCTACGAGCAGTACTTC
J gene: TRBJ1-2; D gene: -; V gene: TRBV2; CDR3 length: 12; clone size: few; CDR3 protein: CASMSTEDGYTF; CDR3 DNA: TGTGCCAGCATGTCGACGGAGGATGGCTACACCTTC
J gene: TRBJ2-5; D gene: TRBD1; V gene: TRBV19; CDR3 length: 15; clone size: -; CDR3 protein: CASSIARTGGETQYF; CDR3 DNA: TGTGCCAGTAGTATAGCCCGGACAGGGGGAGAGACCCAGTACTTC
J gene: TRBJ1-2; D gene: -; V gene: TRBV25-1; CDR3 length: 14; clone size: -; CDR3 protein: CATQAGSTNYGYTF; CDR3 DNA: TGTGCCACCCAGGCGGGCTCAACTAACTATGGCTACACCTTC
J gene: TRBJ1-6; D gene: -; V gene: TRBV30; CDR3 length: 11; clone size: -; CDR3 protein: CAWSAIAPLHF; CDR3 DNA: TGTGCCTGGAGTGCCATCGCACCCCTCCACTTT
J gene: TRBJ1-1; D gene: -; V gene: TRBV14; CDR3 length: 13; clone size: few; CDR3 protein: CASSQDRAGGAFF; CDR3 DNA: TGTGCCAGCAGCCAAGATCGGGCCGGCGGGGCTTTCTTT
J gene: TRBJ2-6; D gene: -; V gene: TRBV5-4; CDR3 length: 13; clone size: -; CDR3 protein: CASSFSGANVLTF; CDR3 DNA: TGTGCCAGCAGCTTTTCCGGGGCCAACGTCCTGACTTTC
J gene: TRBJ2-5; D gene: -; V gene: TRBV4-2; CDR3 length: 13; clone size: -; CDR3 protein: CASSQEPDETQYF; CDR3 DNA: TGTGCCAGCAGCCAAGAGCCGGACGAGACCCAGTACTTC
J gene: TRBJ1-1; D gene: -; V gene: TRBV7-9; CDR3 length: 15; clone size: -; CDR3 protein: CASSSPSGRNTEAFF; CDR3 DNA: TGTGCCAGCAGCTCGCCAAGCGGGCGCAACACTGAAGCTTTCTTT
J gene: TRBJ1-6; D gene: TRBD1; V gene: TRBV4-1; CDR3 length: 18; clone size: -; CDR3 protein: CASSRREVMTGNNSPLHF; CDR3 DNA: TGCGCCAGCAGCCGGCGAGAGGTCATGACAGGGAATAATTCACCCCTCCACTTT
J gene: TRBJ2-7; D gene: TRBD1; V gene: TRBV2; CDR3 length: 16; clone size: few; CDR3 protein: CASSPQPGQGVHEQYF; CDR3 DNA: TGTGCCAGCAGTCCCCAGCCGGGACAGGGTGTCCACGAGCAGTACTTC
J gene: TRBJ2-7; D gene: -; V gene: TRBV13; CDR3 length: 14; clone size: -; CDR3 protein: CASSEATGPNEQYF; CDR3 DNA: TGTGCCAGCAGCGAGGCTACAGGCCCCAACGAGCAGTACTTC
J gene: TRBJ1-1; D gene: TRBD1; V gene: TRBV5-1; CDR3 length: 15; clone size: -; CDR3 protein: CASSFWTGKETEAFF; CDR3 DNA: TGCGCCAGCAGCTTCTGGACAGGGAAGGAGACTGAAGCTTTCTTT
J gene: TRBJ2-1; D gene: TRBD2; V gene: TRBV18; CDR3 length: 14; clone size: -; CDR3 protein: CASSPVTSGNEQFF; CDR3 DNA: TGTGCCAGCTCACCGGTGACTAGCGGCAATGAGCAGTTCTTC
J gene: TRBJ2-7; D gene: TRBD1; V gene: TRBV29-1; CDR3 length: 19; clone size: few; CDR3 protein: CSVEAFAGQGSVSIYEQYF; CDR3 DNA: TGCAGCGTTGAAGCATTTGCGGGACAGGGGTCCGTTTCCATTTACGAGCAGTACTTC
J gene: TRBJ2-1; D gene: -; V gene: TRBV27; CDR3 length: 11; clone size: -; CDR3 protein: CASTLGNEQFF; CDR3 DNA: TGTGCCAGCACCTTAGGCAATGAGCAGTTCTTC
J gene: TRBJ2-3; D gene: -; V gene: TRBV27; CDR3 length: 15; clone size: -; CDR3 protein: CASRDRTASTDTQYF; CDR3 DNA: TGTGCCAGCAGGGATCGGACAGCTAGCACAGATACGCAGTATTTT
J gene: TRBJ1-2; D gene: -; V gene: TRBV29-1; CDR3 length: 11; clone size: -; CDR3 protein: CSVVSALGYTF; CDR3 DNA: TGCAGCGTTGTCAGTGCACTCGGCTACACCTTC